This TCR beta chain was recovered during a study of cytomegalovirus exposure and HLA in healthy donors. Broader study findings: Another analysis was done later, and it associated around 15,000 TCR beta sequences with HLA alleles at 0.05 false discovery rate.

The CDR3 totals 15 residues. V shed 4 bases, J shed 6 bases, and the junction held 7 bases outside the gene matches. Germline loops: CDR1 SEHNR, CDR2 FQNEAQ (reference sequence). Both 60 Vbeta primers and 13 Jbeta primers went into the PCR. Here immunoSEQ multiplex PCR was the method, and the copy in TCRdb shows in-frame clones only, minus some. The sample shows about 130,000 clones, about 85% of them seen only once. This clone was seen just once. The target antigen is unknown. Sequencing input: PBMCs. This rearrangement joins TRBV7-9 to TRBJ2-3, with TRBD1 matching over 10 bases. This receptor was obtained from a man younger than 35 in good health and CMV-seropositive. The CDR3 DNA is TGTGCCAGCAGCTACGACAGGGGGCTCAGGGATACGCAGTATTTT. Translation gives CASSYDRGLRDTQYF.